This T cell receptor (beta chain) was sequenced in a study of blood T cell repertoires in COVID-19. Study at large: Some COVID-19 samples were acute and others convalescent; all came from the United States, Italy and Spain. T cells, B-cell-depleted T cells, or PBMCs provided the cDNA or gDNA that served as material.

There are 14 residues in the CDR3. V was pared by 5 bases and J by 3 bases, with 10 bases between. CDR1 SNHLY and CDR2 FYNNEI come from the germline V gene. In the original processing: Nucleated cell counts were estimated from reference gene primer amplification. Only in-frame clones appear in the TCRdb table, and some are missing; sequencing was by immunoSEQ multiplex PCR. That table furnishes V, J and clone size, whereas the DNA furnished D and trimming. The sample yields 55,000 to 65,000 clones, around 80% seen once. This clone was recorded only once. Material for sequencing was peripheral blood. The sequence came from a man aged 55-75 years with acute or convalescent COVID-19. The chain couples TRBV2 to TRBJ1-4; D remains unclear. The CDR3 bases are TGTGCCAGCAGTAACCGCGCGGCTAATGAAAAACTGTTTTTT. Residues: CASSNRAANEKLFF.